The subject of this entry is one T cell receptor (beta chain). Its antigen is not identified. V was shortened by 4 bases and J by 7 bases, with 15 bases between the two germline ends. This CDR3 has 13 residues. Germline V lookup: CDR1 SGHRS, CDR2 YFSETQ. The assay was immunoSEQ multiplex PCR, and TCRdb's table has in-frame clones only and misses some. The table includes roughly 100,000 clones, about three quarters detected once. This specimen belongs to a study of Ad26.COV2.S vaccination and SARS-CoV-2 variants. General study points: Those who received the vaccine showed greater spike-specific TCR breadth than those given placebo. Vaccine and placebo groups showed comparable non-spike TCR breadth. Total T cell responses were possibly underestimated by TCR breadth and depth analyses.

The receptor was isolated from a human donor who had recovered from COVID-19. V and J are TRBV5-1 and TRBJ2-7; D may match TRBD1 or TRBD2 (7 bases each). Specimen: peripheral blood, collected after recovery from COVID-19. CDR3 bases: TGCGCCAGCAGCCCAGGGACAGCGGGGGAGCAGTACTTC. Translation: CASSPGTAGEQYF.